Here is one T cell receptor beta chain with its context. The sample comes from a study of blood T cell repertoires in COVID-19. Study overall: Samples of COVID-19 (acute and convalescent) were obtained from the United States, Italy and Spain. Sample material is recorded as cDNA or gDNA derived from T cells, B-cell-depleted T cells, or PBMCs.

Seattle patients were enrolled during active infection and followed longitudinally. Per the authors' pipeline: Reference gene primer amplification yielded estimated nucleated cell counts. Sequencing used immunoSEQ multiplex PCR; TCRdb keeps in-frame clones, though not all of them. For V, J and clone size, that table is used; D and trimming come from the DNA. Of about 56,000 clones listed, 89% are singletons. The source is an older woman with COVID-19, enrolled during active disease. The sequenced material came from peripheral blood.

The CDR3 DNA sequence: TGTGCCAGCAGCGGTTCAGGGGTAAGGGATGAGCAGTTCTTC. This sequence encodes CASSGSGVRDEQFF. This rearrangement joins TRBV9 to TRBJ2-1, with TRBD1 as a possible D gene (6 bases). V dropped 3 bases and J dropped 8 bases, with 15 bases sitting between them. Germline V CDR1 and CDR2: SGDLS, YYNGEE. CDR3 length equals 14 residues.